This T cell receptor beta chain came from a study of control samples from healthy donors and cancer patients (TCRdb year 2020). This clone was seen only once. No cognate antigen has been identified for it. Per-nucleotide qualities are absent, and no much larger clonotype sits a single base away. The trim is 3 bases for V and 2 bases for J, with a gap of 11 bases between the germline ends. Measured from the cysteine to the phenylalanine, the CDR3 is 15 residues long. Only the CDR3 part of the read is kept: 45 bases, read in frame from the first base. The germline V gene provides CDR1 SNHLY and CDR2 FYNNEI. Library construction relied on the immunoSEQ multiplex PCR assay. TCRdb limited this immuneACCESS table to in-frame rearrangements with V and J called. A share of clones is missing; checked studies link under half to unresolved V genes, and the rest is unexplained. This sample has about 49,000 clones in its table, and 80% to 90% of those were observed once. Approximately 3% of the sample belongs to the ten largest clones.

The clonotype originates from a woman in her 50s with lung cancer. Material: PBMCs. This chain is built from TRBV2 and TRBJ1-5; perhaps TRBD1 is the D gene, with 5 bases matching. CDR3 loop: CASSDKGVGNQPQHF. Here is the DNA: TGTGCCAGCAGTGATAAAGGGGTAGGCAATCAGCCCCAGCATTTT.